This record concerns one TCR beta chain sequence. The data were obtained in a study of somatic mutations in cytotoxic T cells in rheumatoid arthritis. Study details: Patient blood, about 27 ml in EDTA, was obtained immediately after diagnosis and prior to the start of any treatment.

The protocol was immunoSEQ multiplex PCR, while the TCRdb copy is restricted to in-frame clones and leaves out a portion. Of 13,000 or so clones listed, over 80% are singletons. Losses at the gene ends were 5 bases for V and 5 bases for J; bases not matched to a gene: 7. Germline CDR1 MDHEN, CDR2 SYDVKM. This CDR3 has 14 amino acids. This sequence originates from an adult with rheumatoid arthritis. The specimen sequenced was CD8+ T cells sorted from blood. The V gene is TRBV28, the J gene TRBJ2-5; 8 positions match TRBD1. The CDR3 DNA reads as TGTGCCAGCAGTGCAGGGGGCAGGTTTGAGACCCAGTACTTC. This sequence encodes CASSAGGRFETQYF.